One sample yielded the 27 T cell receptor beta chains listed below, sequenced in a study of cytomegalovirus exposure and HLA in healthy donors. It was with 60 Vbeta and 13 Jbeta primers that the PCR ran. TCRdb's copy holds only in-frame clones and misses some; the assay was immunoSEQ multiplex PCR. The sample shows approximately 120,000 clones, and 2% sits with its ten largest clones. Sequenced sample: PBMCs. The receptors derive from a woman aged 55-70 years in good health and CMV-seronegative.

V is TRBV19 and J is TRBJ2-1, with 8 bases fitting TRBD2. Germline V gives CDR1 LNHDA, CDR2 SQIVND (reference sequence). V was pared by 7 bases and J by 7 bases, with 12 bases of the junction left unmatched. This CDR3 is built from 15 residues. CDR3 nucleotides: TGTGCCAGTACCCCCCAAGGGACTAGTTGGAATGAGCAGTTCTTC. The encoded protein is CASTPQGTSWNEQFF.

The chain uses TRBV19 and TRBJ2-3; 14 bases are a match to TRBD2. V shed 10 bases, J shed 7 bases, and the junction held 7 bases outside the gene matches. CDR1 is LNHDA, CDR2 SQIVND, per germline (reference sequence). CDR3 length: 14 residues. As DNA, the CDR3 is TGTGCCACCGCCGGGACTAGCGGGAGAAATACGCAGTATTTT. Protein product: CATAGTSGRNTQYF.

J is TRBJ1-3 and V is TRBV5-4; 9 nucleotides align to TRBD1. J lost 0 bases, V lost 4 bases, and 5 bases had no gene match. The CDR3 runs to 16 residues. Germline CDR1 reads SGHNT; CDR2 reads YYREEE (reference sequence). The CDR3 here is CASSLGTGSSGNTIYF. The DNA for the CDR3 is TGTGCCAGCAGCCTAGGGACAGGGAGCTCTGGAAACACCATATATTTT.

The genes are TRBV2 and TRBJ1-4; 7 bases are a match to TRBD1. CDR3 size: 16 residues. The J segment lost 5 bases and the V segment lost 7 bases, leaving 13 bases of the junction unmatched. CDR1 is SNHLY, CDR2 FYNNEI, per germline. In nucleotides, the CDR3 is TGTGCCAGCATCATAGACAGGGCTCGGGGCAATGAAAAACTGTTTTTT. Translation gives CASIIDRARGNEKLFF.

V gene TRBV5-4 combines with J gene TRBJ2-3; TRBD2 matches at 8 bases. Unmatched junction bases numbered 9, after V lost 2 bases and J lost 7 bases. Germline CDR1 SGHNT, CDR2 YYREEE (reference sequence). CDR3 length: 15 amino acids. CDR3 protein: CASSFTGGDSYTQYF. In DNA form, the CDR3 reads TGTGCCAGCAGCTTTACGGGAGGGGACTCATATACGCAGTATTTT.

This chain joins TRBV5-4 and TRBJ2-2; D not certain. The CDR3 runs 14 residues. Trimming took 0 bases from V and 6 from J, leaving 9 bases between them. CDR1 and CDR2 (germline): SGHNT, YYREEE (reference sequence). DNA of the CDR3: TGTGCCAGCAGCTTGGGTCAGGCTCCCGGGGAGCTGTTTTTT. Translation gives CASSLGQAPGELFF.

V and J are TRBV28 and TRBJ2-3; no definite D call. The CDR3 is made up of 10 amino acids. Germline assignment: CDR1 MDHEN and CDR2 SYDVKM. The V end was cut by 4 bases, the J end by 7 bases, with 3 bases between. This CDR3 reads CASSSYTQYF. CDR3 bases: TGTGCCAGCAGTTCTTATACGCAGTATTTT. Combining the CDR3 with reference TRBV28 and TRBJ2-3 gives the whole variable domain DVKVTQSSRYLVKRTGEKVFLECVQDMDHENMFWYRQDPGLGLRLIYFSYDVKMKEKGDIPEGYSVSREKKERFSLILESASTNQTSMYLCASSSYTQYFGPGTRLTVL.

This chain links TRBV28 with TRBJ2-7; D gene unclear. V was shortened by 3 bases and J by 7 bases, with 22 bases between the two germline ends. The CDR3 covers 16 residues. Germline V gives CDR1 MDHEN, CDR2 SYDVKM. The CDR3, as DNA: TGTGCCAGCAGTTTCCCAAGAGGAAAGGTGCTTAATGAGCAGTACTTC. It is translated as CASSFPRGKVLNEQYF.

CDR3 sequence (DNA): TGTGCCAGTAGTGGGGACAGGGGAAGATGGACTGAAGCTTTCTTT. This codes for CASSGDRGRWTEAFF. The V gene is TRBV19, the J gene TRBJ1-1, with 10 positions matching TRBD1. Germline assignment: CDR1 LNHDA and CDR2 SQIVND (reference sequence). CDR3 length equals 15 residues. Germline trimming cut 5 bases from V and 5 bases from J; bases unmatched to any gene: 8.

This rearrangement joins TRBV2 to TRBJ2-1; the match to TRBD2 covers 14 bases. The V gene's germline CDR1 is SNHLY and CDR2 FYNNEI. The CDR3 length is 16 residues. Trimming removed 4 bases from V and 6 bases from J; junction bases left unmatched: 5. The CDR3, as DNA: TGTGCCAGCAGTGGCAGACTAGCGGGAGGGTTCAATGAGCAGTTCTTC. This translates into CASSGRLAGGFNEQFF.

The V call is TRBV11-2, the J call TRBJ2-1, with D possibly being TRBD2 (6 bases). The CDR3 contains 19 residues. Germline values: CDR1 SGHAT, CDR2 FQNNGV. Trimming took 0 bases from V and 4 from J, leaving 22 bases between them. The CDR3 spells CASSLDHRTAGSHYNEQFF. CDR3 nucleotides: TGTGCCAGCAGCTTAGATCATAGGACGGCGGGATCACATTACAATGAGCAGTTCTTC.

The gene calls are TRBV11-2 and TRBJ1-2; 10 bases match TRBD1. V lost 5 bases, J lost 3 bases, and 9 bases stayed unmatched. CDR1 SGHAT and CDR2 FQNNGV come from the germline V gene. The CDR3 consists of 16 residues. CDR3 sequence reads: CASSPGQGLADYGYTF. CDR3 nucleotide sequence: TGTGCCAGCAGCCCGGGACAGGGGCTAGCGGACTATGGCTACACCTTC.

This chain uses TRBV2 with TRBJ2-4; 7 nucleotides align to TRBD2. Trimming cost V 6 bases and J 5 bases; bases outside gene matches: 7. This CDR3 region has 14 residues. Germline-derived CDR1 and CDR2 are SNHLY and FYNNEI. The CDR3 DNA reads TGTGCCAGCAGGCCTGGACTAGGTCAAAACATTCAGTACTTC. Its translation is CASRPGLGQNIQYF. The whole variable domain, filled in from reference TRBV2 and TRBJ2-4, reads EPEVTQTPSHQVTQMGQEVILRCVPISNHLYFYWYRQILGQKVEFLVSFYNNEISEKSEIFDDQFSVERPDGSNFTLKIRSTKLEDSAMYFCASRPGLGQNIQYFGAGTRLSVL.

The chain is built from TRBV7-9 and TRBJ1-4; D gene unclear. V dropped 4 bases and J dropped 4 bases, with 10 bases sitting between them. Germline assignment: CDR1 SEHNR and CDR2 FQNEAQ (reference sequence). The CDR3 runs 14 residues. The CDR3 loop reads CASSSVQYNEKLFF. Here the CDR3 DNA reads TGTGCCAGCAGCTCCGTGCAGTATAATGAAAAACTGTTTTTT.

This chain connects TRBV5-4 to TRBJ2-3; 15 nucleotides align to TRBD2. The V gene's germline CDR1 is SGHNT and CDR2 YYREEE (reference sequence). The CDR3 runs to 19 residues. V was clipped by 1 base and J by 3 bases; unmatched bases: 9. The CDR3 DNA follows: TGTGCCAGCAGCTTGTTGTCCGCAGGGACTAGCGGGGGGACAGATACGCAGTATTTT. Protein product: CASSLLSAGTSGGTDTQYF.

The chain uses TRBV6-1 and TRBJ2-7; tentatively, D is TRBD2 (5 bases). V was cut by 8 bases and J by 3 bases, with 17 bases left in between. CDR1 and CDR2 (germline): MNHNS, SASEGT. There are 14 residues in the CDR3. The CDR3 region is CASFAKDGLYEQYF. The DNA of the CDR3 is TGTGCCAGCTTCGCGAAAGACGGACTCTACGAGCAGTACTTC.

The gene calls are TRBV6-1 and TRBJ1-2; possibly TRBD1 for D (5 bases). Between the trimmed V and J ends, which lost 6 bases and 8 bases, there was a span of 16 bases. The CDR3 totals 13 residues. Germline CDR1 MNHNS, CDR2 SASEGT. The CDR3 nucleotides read TGTGCCAGCAGGGAGTGGGGGGTAGACGGCTACACCTTC. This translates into CASREWGVDGYTF.

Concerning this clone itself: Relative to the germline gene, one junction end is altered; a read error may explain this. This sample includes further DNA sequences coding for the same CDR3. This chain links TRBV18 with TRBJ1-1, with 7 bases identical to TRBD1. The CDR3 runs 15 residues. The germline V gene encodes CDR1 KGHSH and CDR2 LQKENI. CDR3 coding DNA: TGTGCCAGCTCACCACCAGGGGGCGAGAACACCGAAGCTTTCTTT. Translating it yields CASSPPGGENTEAFF. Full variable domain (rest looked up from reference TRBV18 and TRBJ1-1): NAGVMQNPRHLVRRRGQEARLRCSPMKGHSHVYWYRQLPEEGLKFMVYLQKENIIDESGMPKERFSAEFPKEGPSILRIQQVVRGDSAAYFCASSPPGGENTEAFFGQGTRLTVV.

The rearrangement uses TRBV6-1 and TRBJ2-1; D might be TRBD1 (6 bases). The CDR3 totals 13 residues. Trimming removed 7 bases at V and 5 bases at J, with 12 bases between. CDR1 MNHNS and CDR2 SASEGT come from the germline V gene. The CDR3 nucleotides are TGTGCCAGCAACTTAGACAGGCACAATGAGCAGTTCTTC. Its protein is CASNLDRHNEQFF.

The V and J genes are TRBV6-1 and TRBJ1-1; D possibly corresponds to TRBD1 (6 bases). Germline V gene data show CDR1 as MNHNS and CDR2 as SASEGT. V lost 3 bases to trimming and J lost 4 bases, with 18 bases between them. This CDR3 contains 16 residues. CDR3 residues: CASSEHFLQGSTEAFF. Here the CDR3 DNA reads TGTGCCAGCAGTGAGCATTTTCTACAGGGATCCACTGAAGCTTTCTTT.

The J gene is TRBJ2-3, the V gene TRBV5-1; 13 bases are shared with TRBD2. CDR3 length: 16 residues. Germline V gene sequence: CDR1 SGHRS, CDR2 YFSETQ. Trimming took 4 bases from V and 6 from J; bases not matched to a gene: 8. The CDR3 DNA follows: TGCGCCAGCAGCCCTGGGGCGACTAGCGGGAGGGATACGCAGTATTTT. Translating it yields CASSPGATSGRDTQYF.

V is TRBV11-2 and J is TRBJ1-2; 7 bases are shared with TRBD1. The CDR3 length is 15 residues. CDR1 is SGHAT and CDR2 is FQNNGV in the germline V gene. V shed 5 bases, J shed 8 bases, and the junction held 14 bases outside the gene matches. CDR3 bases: TGTGCCAGCAGCCAAACGGAGGGGGCTCTTCGCGGCTACACCTTC. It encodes CASSQTEGALRGYTF.

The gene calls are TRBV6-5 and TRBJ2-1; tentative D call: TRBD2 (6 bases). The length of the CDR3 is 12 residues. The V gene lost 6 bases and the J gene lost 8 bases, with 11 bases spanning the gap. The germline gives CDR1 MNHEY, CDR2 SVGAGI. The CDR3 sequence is CASRAGGDEQFF. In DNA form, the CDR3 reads TGTGCCAGCAGGGCCGGAGGGGATGAGCAGTTCTTC.

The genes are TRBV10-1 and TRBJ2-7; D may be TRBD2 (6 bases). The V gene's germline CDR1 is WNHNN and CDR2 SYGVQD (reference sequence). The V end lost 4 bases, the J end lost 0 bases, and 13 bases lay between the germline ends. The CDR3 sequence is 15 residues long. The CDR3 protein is CASSAGGESSYEQYF. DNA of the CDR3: TGCGCCAGCAGTGCAGGCGGGGAGAGCTCCTACGAGCAGTACTTC.

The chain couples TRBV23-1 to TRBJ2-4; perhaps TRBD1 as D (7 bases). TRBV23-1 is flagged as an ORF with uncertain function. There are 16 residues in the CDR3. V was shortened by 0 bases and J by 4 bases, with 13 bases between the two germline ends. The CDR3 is CASSQSGRDRKNIQYF. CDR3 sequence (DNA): TGCGCCAGCAGTCAATCTGGGCGGGACAGAAAAAACATTCAGTACTTC.

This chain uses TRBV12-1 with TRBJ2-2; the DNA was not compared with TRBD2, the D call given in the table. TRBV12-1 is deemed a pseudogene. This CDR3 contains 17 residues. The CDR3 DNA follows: TGTGCCAGCACCATTTGGGCTAGCGGGGGGTACACCGGGGAGCTGTTTTTT. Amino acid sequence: CASTIWASGGYTGELFF.

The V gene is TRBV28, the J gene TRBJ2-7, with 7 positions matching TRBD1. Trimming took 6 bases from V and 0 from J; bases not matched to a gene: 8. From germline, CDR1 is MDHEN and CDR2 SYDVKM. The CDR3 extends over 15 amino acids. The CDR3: CASRGGDSSSYEQYF. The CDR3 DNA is TGTGCCAGCAGAGGTGGGGACAGTAGCTCCTACGAGCAGTACTTC.